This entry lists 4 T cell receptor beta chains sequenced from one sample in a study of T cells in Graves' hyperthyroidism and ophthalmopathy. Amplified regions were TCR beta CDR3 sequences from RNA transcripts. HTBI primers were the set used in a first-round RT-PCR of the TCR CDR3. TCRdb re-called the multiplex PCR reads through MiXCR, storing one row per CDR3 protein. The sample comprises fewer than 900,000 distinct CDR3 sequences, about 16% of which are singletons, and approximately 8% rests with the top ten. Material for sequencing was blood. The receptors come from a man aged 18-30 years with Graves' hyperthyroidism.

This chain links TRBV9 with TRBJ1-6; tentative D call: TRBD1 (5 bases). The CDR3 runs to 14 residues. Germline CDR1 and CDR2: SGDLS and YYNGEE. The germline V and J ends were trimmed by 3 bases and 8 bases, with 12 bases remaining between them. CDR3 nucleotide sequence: TGTGCCAGCAGCGAGGGACGGCTAGATTCACCCCTCCACTTT. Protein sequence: CASSEGRLDSPLHF.

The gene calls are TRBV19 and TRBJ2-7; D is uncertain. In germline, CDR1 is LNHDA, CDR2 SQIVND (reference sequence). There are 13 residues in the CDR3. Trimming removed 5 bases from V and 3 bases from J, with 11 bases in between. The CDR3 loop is CASSGDTIYEQYF. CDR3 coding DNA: TGTGCCAGTAGTGGCGACACCATCTACGAGCAGTACTTC. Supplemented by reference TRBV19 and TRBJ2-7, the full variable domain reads DGGITQSPKYLFRKEGQNVTLSCEQNLNHDAMYWYRQDPGQGLRLIYYSQIVNDFQKGDIAEGYSVSREKKESFPLTVTSAQKNPTAFYLCASSGDTIYEQYFGPGTRLTVT.

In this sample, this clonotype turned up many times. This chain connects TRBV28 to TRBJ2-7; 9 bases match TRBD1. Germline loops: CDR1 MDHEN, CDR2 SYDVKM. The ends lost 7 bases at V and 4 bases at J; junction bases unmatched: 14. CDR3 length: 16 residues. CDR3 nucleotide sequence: TGTGCCAGCAAACTTTTCTGGGACAGGGCCCTTTACGAGCAGTACTTC. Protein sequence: CASKLFWDRALYEQYF.

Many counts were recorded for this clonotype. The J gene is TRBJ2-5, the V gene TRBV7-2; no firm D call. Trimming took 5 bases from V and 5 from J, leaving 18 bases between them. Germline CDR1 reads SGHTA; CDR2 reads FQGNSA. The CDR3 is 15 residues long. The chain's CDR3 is CASSPRNQGFETQYF. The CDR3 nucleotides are TGTGCCAGCAGCCCTCGTAACCAAGGGTTCGAGACCCAGTACTTC.